This TCR beta chain was sequenced in a study of cytomegalovirus exposure and HLA in healthy donors. Study-level points and caveats: Productive status was seen about 87% or about 30% of the time for most TCR beta V segments in an earlier analysis.

Trimming stripped 5 bases from V and 4 bases from J, with 9 bases between. The CDR3 consists of 13 residues. CDR1 is MDHEN and CDR2 is SYDVKM in the germline V gene. PCR used 60 Vbeta primers and 13 Jbeta primers. Here immunoSEQ multiplex PCR was the method, and the copy in TCRdb shows in-frame clones only, minus some. The repertoire includes 200,000 or so clones, 70% of them detected once, and 2.6% sits in the top ten. Comments on this clone: Its antigen is as yet unknown.

Sequenced sample: PBMCs. The TCR originated in a man aged 35 to 55 in good health and CMV-seropositive. The gene calls are TRBV28 and TRBJ1-5, with D hard to call. CDR3 in amino acids: CASSAPPNQPQHF. In nucleotides, the CDR3 is TGTGCCAGCAGTGCGCCCCCGAATCAGCCCCAGCATTTT. The variable domain in full, with the rest retrieved from reference TRBV28 and TRBJ1-5, is DVKVTQSSRYLVKRTGEKVFLECVQDMDHENMFWYRQDPGLGLRLIYFSYDVKMKEKGDIPEGYSVSREKKERFSLILESASTNQTSMYLCASSAPPNQPQHFGDGTRLSIL.